This T cell receptor (beta chain) was documented in a study of blood T cells in healthy people across ages (dated by TCRdb to the mid-2010s). Background on the whole study: In model experiments, roughly one uniquely barcoded TCR beta cDNA molecule per two T cells was captured by template switching. To avoid experimental bias, donors of different ages were spread randomly across the sequencing lanes. The study analyzed two additional independent replicas of 1 million unique cDNA reads from the same blood draw for two donors, one aged 18 to 30 and one aged 80 or older. The donors were divided into four age groups: young (average around 17 years), middle-aged (about 40), aged (approximately 62) and long-lived (around 80). Age-related changes in TCR beta repertoire diversity were measured in the study by deep sequencing normalized with unique cDNA molecular identifiers.

This clonotype was detected only a few times. The antigen it binds to is not known. No base quality values were provided; no much bigger clone lies one nucleotide off. Paper-wide results and their limitations: Compared with the aged group, the long-lived group had more naive CD4+ T cells, fewer expanded clones and increased TCR diversity, suggesting age selection. Donor CMV infection status was unknown, potentially confounding age-related changes in expanded clonotypes. Observed TCR beta diversity per million T cells fell roughly linearly with age, and a significant reduction was already apparent by age about 38. Because profiling used bulk unsorted PBMCs, naive and antigen-experienced compartments could not be compared conclusively. There was a strong correlation between observed TCR beta diversity and the percentage of naive T cells measured by flow cytometry. Estimates of total diversity from one million sequenced T cells were regarded as lower bounds and underestimates.

Library construction relied on 5' RACE. The sample was run on an Illumina HiSeq 2500. The second PCR ran for about 6 to 11 cycles and used a J-beta primer mix along with a sample-barcoded 5' primer. A unique molecular identifier was introduced onto each TCR beta cDNA molecule by a template-switch 5' adaptor carrying 12 random nucleotides. Each sample yielded at least 2.5 million CDR3-containing paired-end reads. First-strand cDNA synthesis was performed from all RNA using the Mint cDNA synthesis kit, with priming by a TRBC-specific oligonucleotide. Following uracil-DNA glycosylase treatment, all cDNA underwent a first 18-cycle PCR with the universal primers M1SS and BC2_uni_R. In the source study's methods: For normalization, 1 million high-quality reads, each with a distinct molecular identifier, were randomly selected from each sample. Instead of being binned into consensus sequences, reads with shared molecular identifiers were discarded. CDR3 identification, clonotype clustering and error correction used MiTCR with a Q25 quality threshold and the strictest error-elimination algorithm. A nonparametric unseen species model with Euler transformation was used to estimate a lower bound on total TCR beta diversity. Using fastp trimming at Q25 and MiXCR clonotype assembly, TCRdb reanalyzed the public sequencing data and kept in-frame beta chains. Every entry covers one CDR3 protein and lists the most common genes and DNA from its rows. The V and J calls follow TCRdb's processing rather than the paper's. The sample table lists roughly 1,800,000 distinct CDR3 sequences, about 50% of them with a count of one. The top ten constitute 2% to 2.5% of the sample.

Inclusive of the bounding cysteine and phenylalanine, the CDR3 is 15 residues long. The retained sequence is limited to the CDR3, 45 bases, with the frame set at the first base. For CDR1 and CDR2, the germline V gene (reference sequence) lists LNHNV and YYDKDF. V was cut back by 1 base and J by 2 bases, leaving a gap of 12 bases between them. Systemically healthy Caucasian individuals from Russia, around 39 in total and aged roughly 6 to 95 years, were included as donors. Approximately 9.3 milliliters of peripheral blood were collected from each donor into EDTA-treated Vacutainer tubes. PBMCs were isolated by Ficoll-Paque density-gradient centrifugation, with at least 7 million obtained per sample. Trizol reagent was used to extract total RNA from PBMCs, with at least 5 micrograms per sample. The percentages of naive CD45RAhigh/CD27high T cells were determined by flow cytometry on a PBMC aliquot from every donor.

Source material: blood. The receptor chain draws on TRBV15 and TRBJ2-7; a weak D assignment points to TRBD1 (6 bases agree). The clonotype was recovered from a woman aged 40 to 50 in good health. The CDR3 has the sequence CATSRGRTEAYEQYF. The sequenced DNA is TGTGCCACCAGCAGAGGTAGGACAGAAGCCTACGAGCAGTACTTC.